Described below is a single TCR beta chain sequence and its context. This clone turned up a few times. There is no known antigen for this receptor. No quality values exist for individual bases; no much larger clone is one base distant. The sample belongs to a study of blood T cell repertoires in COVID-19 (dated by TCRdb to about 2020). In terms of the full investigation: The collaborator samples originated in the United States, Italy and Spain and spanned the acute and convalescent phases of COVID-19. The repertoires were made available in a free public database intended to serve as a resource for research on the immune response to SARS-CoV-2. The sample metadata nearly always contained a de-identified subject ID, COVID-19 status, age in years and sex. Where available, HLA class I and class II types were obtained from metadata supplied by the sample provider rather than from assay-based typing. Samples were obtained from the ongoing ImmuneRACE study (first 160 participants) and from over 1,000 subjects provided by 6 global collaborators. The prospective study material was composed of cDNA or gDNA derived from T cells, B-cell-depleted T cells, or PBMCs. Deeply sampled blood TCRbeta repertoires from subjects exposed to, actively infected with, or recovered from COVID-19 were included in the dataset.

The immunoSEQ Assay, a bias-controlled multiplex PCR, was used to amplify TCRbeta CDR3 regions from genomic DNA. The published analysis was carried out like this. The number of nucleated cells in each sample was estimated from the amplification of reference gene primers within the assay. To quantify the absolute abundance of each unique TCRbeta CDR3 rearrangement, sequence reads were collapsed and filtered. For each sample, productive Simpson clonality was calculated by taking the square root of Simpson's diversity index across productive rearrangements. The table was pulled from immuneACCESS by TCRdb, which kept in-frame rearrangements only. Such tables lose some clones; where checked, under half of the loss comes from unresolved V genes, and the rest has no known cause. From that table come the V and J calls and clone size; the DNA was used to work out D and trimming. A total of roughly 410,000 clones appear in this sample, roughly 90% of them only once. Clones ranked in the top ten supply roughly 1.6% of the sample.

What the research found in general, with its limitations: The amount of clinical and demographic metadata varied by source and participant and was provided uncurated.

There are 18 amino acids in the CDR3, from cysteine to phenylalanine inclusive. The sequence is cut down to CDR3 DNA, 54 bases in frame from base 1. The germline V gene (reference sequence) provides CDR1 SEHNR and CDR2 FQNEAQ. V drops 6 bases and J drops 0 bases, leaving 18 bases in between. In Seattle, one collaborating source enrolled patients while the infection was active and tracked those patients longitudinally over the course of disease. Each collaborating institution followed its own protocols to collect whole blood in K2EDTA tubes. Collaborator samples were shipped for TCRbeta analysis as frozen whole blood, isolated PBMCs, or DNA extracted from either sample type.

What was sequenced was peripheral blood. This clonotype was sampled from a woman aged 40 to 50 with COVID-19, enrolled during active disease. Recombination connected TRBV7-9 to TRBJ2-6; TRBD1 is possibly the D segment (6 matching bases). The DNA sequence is TGTGCCAGCAGTTACGCGGACCCCAGGGGCTCTGGGGCCAACGTCCTGACTTTC. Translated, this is CASSYADPRGSGANVLTF.